This T cell receptor beta chain comes out of a study of shared clonotypes between healthy human individuals. This CDR3 has 17 amino acids. Trimming took 1 base from V and 3 from J; bases not matched to a gene: 10. Germline CDR1 and CDR2: SGHRS and YFSETQ. Study-wide results and caveats: Since donors were few, the genetic and exposure-history diversity represented was limited. Larger estimated richness was generally seen in naive subsets than in memory subsets.

A remark on this clone: Its antigen is unidentified.

The genomic DNA of each subset was split evenly across several immunoSEQ plates. Replicate PCRs for sorted subsets used around 200 ng DNA; this equaled about 30,000 T cell genomes. Data came from immunoSEQ multiplex PCR; TCRdb stores just in-frame clones and leaves some out. Of about 1.1 million clones listed, about 80% are singletons. The sample taken for sequencing was memory CD4+ T cells from PBMCs. This sample's subset: CD45RA-negative fraction. The clonotype was recovered from a man aged 18-30 years in good health. Some clones in this sample may be carry-over from other donors' samples. The rearrangement links TRBV5-1 to TRBJ2-3, with 8 bases aligning to TRBD1. In DNA, the CDR3 is TGCGCCAGCAGCTTGCGGCCAGGGGGCGGCCAAACAGATACGCAGTATTTT. Its protein product is CASSLRPGGGQTDTQYF. Supplemented by reference TRBV5-1 and TRBJ2-3, the full variable domain reads KAGVTQTPRYLIKTRGQQVTLSCSPISGHRSVSWYQQTPGQGLQFLFEYFSETQRNKGNFPGRFSGRQFSNSRSEMNVSTLELGDSALYLCASSLRPGGGQTDTQYFGPGTRLTVL.